The clone carrying this T cell receptor (beta chain) was seen just once. Its antigen is unidentified. The CDR3 consists of 15 residues. V was clipped by 3 bases and J by 7 bases, with 16 bases between them. Germline loops: CDR1 LNHDA, CDR2 SQIVND (reference sequence). The entry originates in a study of shared clonotypes between healthy human individuals. Study-level findings and limits: What limited the represented genetic and exposure-history diversity was the small number of donors. Naive CD4 clonotypes overlapped across a few donors at approximately 5.5%. Sampling included only blood; tissue repertoires likely differ.

The input for sorted-subset replicate PCRs was approximately 200 ng DNA, tens of thousands of T cell genomes. Sequenced by immunoSEQ multiplex PCR; TCRdb stores in-frame clones only, minus some. The sample contains more than 2,000,000 clones, more than 90% of which appear only once. The gene calls are TRBV19 and TRBJ2-1, with a possible D match to TRBD2 (6 bases). Sequenced: naive CD4+ T cells sorted from blood. Subset noted: CD45RA+ positively selected. The sequence was obtained from a man between 18 and 35 years old in good health. In DNA, the CDR3 is TGTGCCAGTAGTATCCTACTAGCAGAAGGAAATGAGCAGTTCTTC. This encodes CASSILLAEGNEQFF.